The next 18 T cell receptor beta chains were all read from a single sample in a study of T cell responses to AZD1222 COVID-19 vaccine. Profiling relied on immunoSEQ multiplex PCR, and the TCRdb table lists in-frame clones only, not all of them. The data contain 140,000 to 150,000 clones, 70% to 90% of them singletons. The material was peripheral blood, obtained on day 0 of AZD1222 vaccination. All receptors come from an adult in good health.

This chain connects TRBV6-5 to TRBJ1-6; the D is unclear. Germline V gene sequence: CDR1 MNHEY, CDR2 SVGAGI. This CDR3 contains 13 residues. The V and J ends lost 6 bases and 0 bases respectively, with 3 bases between them. The CDR3 bases are TGTGCCAGCAGCAGCTCCTATAATTCACCCCTCCACTTT. Amino acid sequence: CASSSSYNSPLHF.

The genes are TRBV18 and TRBJ2-5; TRBD1 or TRBD2 may be the D gene (5 bases each). The ends were cut back, 3 bases at V and 1 base at J, with 12 bases in the middle. The germline CDR1 and CDR2 sequences are KGHSH and LQKENI. This CDR3 has 15 amino acids. In DNA form, the CDR3 reads TGTGCCAGCTCACCCCGGGCAGGGACCCAAGAGACCCAGTACTTC. This encodes CASSPRAGTQETQYF.

This chain uses TRBV29-1 with TRBJ1-1; 7 bases line up with TRBD1. Per germline, CDR1 SQVTM and CDR2 ANQGSEA. The CDR3 has 14 residues. The ends lost 7 bases at V and 1 base at J; junction bases unmatched: 9. The CDR3 nucleotides read TGCAGCGCGAAACAGGGGTTCTCGAACACTGAAGCTTTCTTT. It translates to CSAKQGFSNTEAFF.

This clone was detected a few times. V is TRBV2 and J is TRBJ1-1; D is possibly TRBD1 (6 bases). The CDR3 runs 14 residues. Germline V gives CDR1 SNHLY, CDR2 FYNNEI. Trimming removed 6 bases at V and 3 bases at J, with 14 bases between. The CDR3 bases are TGTGCCAGCAGGAACCTGGACAGAGACACTGAAGCTTTCTTT. Translation gives CASRNLDRDTEAFF.

The genes are TRBV15 and TRBJ2-1; 9 bases are a match to TRBD2. V trimming: 6 bases; J trimming: 6 bases; junction bases outside the gene matches: 12. This CDR3 contains 16 residues. The germline CDR1 and CDR2 sequences are LNHNV and YYDKDF (reference sequence). The CDR3 spells CATRGTGTSSFNEQFF. In nucleotides, the CDR3 is TGTGCCACCAGGGGAACCGGGACTAGCTCATTCAATGAGCAGTTCTTC.

The chain couples TRBV19 to TRBJ2-6; no clear D. The V end was cut by 5 bases, the J end by 2 bases, with 7 bases between. The CDR3 sequence is 14 residues long. In germline, CDR1 is LNHDA, CDR2 SQIVND (reference sequence). The CDR3 sequence: CASSPFPGANVLTF. CDR3 DNA sequence: TGTGCCAGTAGTCCTTTTCCTGGGGCCAACGTCCTGACTTTC.

V gene TRBV6-5 combines with J gene TRBJ1-1, with 7 bases lining up with TRBD1. CDR1 and CDR2 from the germline V gene are MNHEY and SVGAGI. The CDR3 is made up of 16 amino acids. The ends lost 4 bases at V and 1 base at J; junction bases unmatched: 9. CDR3 nucleotides: TGTGCCAGCAGTTCCCCCTCGACAGGGTGGAACACTGAAGCTTTCTTT. It translates to CASSSPSTGWNTEAFF.

The J gene is TRBJ2-7, the V gene TRBV4-1; no clear D. V lost 1 base and J 5 bases, leaving 12 bases between the germline ends. CDR1 is MGHRA and CDR2 is YSYEKL in the germline V gene. The CDR3 spans 14 residues. In DNA, the CDR3 is TGCGCCAGCAGCCAAGTCGGGTTCCCCGACGAGCAGTACTTC. It encodes CASSQVGFPDEQYF.

The chain employs TRBV2 and TRBJ2-3, with 7 bases identical to TRBD2. The junction had 5 bases not matched to a gene; V was cut back by 5 bases and J by 0 bases. The CDR3 sequence is 15 residues long. Germline V gives CDR1 SNHLY, CDR2 FYNNEI. DNA for the CDR3: TGTGCCAGCAGTAAGGCGGGAGTGAGCACAGATACGCAGTATTTT. Residues: CASSKAGVSTDTQYF.

The V call is TRBV19, the J call TRBJ1-1; 10 bases are a match to TRBD1. Per germline, CDR1 LNHDA and CDR2 SQIVND (reference sequence). This CDR3 has 13 amino acids. V lost 3 bases, J lost 6 bases, and 1 base stayed unmatched. The CDR3 protein is CASSIGTGAEAFF. In DNA form, the CDR3 reads TGTGCCAGTAGTATCGGGACAGGGGCTGAAGCTTTCTTT. Filled out from reference TRBV19 and TRBJ1-1, the complete variable domain reads DGGITQSPKYLFRKEGQNVTLSCEQNLNHDAMYWYRQDPGQGLRLIYYSQIVNDFQKGDIAEGYSVSREKKESFPLTVTSAQKNPTAFYLCASSIGTGAEAFFGQGTRLTVV.

The chain combines TRBV15 with TRBJ2-1, with TRBD2 identical over 12 bases. CDR3 length equals 16 residues. The germline V gene has CDR1 LNHNV and CDR2 YYDKDF (reference sequence). V shed 1 base and J 4 bases; nucleotides not matched to a gene: 2. This chain's CDR3 is CATSRASGRVYNEQFF. CDR3 bases: TGTGCCACCAGCAGAGCTAGCGGGAGGGTTTACAATGAGCAGTTCTTC.

V gene TRBV3-1 (or the pseudogene TRBV3-2) combines with J gene TRBJ2-7; no definite D call. V lost 3 bases, J lost 3 bases, and 9 bases lay in between. CDR3 size: 13 residues. The germline CDR1 and CDR2 sequences are LGHDT and YNNKEL (reference sequence). CDR3 amino acids: CASSHAALYEQYF. In nucleotides, the CDR3 is TGTGCCAGCAGCCATGCGGCCCTCTACGAGCAGTACTTC.

This chain connects TRBV9 to TRBJ2-5; 9 nucleotides match TRBD2. This CDR3 has 15 amino acids. The germline V gene encodes CDR1 SGDLS and CDR2 YYNGEE. After removal of 1 base from V and 2 bases from J, the junction contained 3 bases not matched to a gene. The DNA of the CDR3 is TGTGCCAGCAGCGTACTAGCGGGGCCACAAGAGACCCAGTACTTC. This sequence encodes CASSVLAGPQETQYF.

The chain links TRBV27 to TRBJ2-7; D unclear. V gave up 2 bases and J gave up 1 base, with 24 bases separating them. The CDR3 is 19 residues long. CDR1 MNHEY and CDR2 SMNVEV come from the germline V gene (reference sequence). CDR3 loop: CASSLAGPRDVGFSYEQYF. The CDR3 nucleotides read TGTGCCAGCAGTTTAGCTGGGCCAAGGGATGTGGGATTTTCCTACGAGCAGTACTTC.

The chain uses TRBV24-1 and TRBJ2-3; 9 nucleotides match TRBD2. The length of the CDR3 is 17 residues. V lost 2 bases and J lost 4; bases outside the gene matches: 9. The germline V gene has CDR1 KGHDR and CDR2 SFDVKD. CDR3 DNA sequence: TGTGCCACCAGTGATTCCCCTAGCGGGATGGCCCCAGATACGCAGTATTTT. Translated, it gives CATSDSPSGMAPDTQYF.

This chain connects TRBV6-5 to TRBJ2-7, with 8 bases aligning to TRBD1. This CDR3 contains 14 residues. Unmatched junction bases numbered 11, after V lost 10 bases and J lost 3 bases. The germline V gene encodes CDR1 MNHEY and CDR2 SVGAGI. CDR3 sequence reads: CATKRTGHFYEQYF. The CDR3 DNA follows: TGTGCCACCAAGAGGACAGGGCATTTCTACGAGCAGTACTTC.

This clone appeared a single time. The chain couples TRBV6-4 to TRBJ2-7, with D tentatively TRBD1 or TRBD2 (5 bases each). Trimming shortened V by 0 bases and J by 5 bases, and 17 bases separated the two germline ends. From germline, CDR1 is MRHNA and CDR2 SNTAGT. This CDR3 has 16 amino acids. In DNA form, the CDR3 reads TGTGCCAGCAGTGACTCGAGGGACCCCCCGGGCCACGAGCAGTACTTC. Protein sequence: CASSDSRDPPGHEQYF.

The V and J genes are TRBV7-9 and TRBJ1-6; 7 nucleotides agree with TRBD1. This CDR3 comprises 14 residues. V shed 4 bases and J 6 bases; nucleotides not matched to a gene: 3. The germline CDR1 and CDR2 sequences are SEHNR and FQNEAQ (reference sequence). CDR3 bases: TGTGCCAGCAGCTCGGGACAGCTTAATTCACCCCTCCACTTT. Residues: CASSSGQLNSPLHF.